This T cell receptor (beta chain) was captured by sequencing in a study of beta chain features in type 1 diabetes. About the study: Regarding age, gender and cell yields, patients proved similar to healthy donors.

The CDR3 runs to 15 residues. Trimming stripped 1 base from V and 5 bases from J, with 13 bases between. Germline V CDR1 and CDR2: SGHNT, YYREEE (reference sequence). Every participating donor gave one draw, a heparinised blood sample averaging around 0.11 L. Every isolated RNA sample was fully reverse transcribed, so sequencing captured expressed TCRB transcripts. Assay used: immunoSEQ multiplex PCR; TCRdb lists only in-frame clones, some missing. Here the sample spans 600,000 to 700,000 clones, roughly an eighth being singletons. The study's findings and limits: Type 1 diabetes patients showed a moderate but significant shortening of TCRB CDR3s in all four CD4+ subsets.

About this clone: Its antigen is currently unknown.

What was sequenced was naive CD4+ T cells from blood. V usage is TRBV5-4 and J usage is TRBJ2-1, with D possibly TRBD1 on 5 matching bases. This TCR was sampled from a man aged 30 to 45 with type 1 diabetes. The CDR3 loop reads CASSLFGKGNNEQFF. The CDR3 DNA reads TGTGCCAGCAGCTTGTTCGGCAAGGGGAACAATGAGCAGTTCTTC.